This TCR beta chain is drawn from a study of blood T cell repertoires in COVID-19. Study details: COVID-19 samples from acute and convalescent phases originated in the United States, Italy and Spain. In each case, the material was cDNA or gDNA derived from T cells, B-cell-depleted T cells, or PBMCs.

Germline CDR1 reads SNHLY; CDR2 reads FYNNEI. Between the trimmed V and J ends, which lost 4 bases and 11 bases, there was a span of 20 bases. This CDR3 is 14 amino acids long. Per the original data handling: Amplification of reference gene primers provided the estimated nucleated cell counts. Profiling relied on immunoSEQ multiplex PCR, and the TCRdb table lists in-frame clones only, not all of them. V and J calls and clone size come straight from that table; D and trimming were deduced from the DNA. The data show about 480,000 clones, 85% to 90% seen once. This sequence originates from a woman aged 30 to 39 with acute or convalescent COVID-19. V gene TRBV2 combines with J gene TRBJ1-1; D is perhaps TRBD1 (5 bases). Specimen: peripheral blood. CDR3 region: CASSVGGRADWAFF. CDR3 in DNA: TGTGCCAGCAGTGTGGGGGGTAGGGCGGACTGGGCTTTCTTT.